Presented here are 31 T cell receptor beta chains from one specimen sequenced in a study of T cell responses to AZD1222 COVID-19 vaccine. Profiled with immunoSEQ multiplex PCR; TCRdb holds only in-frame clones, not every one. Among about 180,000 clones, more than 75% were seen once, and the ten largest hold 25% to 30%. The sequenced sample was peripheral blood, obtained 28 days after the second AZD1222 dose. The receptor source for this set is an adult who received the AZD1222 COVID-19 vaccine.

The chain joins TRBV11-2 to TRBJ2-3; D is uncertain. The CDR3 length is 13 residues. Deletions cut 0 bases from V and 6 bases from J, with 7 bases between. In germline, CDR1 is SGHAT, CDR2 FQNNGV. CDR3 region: CASSLDLRDTQYF. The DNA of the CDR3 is TGTGCCAGCAGCTTAGACCTTAGGGATACGCAGTATTTT.

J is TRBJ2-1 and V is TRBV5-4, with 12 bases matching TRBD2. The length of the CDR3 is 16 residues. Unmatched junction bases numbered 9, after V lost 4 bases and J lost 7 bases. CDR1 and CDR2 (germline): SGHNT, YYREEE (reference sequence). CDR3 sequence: CASSTATSGSMNEQFF. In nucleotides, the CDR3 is TGTGCCAGCAGCACGGCGACTAGCGGGAGTATGAATGAGCAGTTCTTC.

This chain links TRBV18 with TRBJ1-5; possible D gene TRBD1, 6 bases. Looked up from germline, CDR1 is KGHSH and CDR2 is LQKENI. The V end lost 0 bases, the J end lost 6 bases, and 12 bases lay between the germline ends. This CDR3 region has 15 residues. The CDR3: CASSPPTQGSQPQHF. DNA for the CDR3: TGTGCCAGCTCACCACCCACTCAGGGGTCTCAGCCCCAGCATTTT.

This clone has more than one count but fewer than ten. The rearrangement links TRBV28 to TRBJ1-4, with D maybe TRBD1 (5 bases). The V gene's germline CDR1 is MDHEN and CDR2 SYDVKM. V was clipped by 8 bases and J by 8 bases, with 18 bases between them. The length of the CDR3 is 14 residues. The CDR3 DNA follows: TGTGCCAGCGGGCGGGGGTTGGGGAGCGAAAAACTGTTTTTT. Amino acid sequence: CASGRGLGSEKLFF.

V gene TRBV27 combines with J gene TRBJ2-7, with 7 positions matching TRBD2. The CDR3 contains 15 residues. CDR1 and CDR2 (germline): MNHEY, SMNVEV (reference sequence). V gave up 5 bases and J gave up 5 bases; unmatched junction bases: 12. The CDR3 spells CASSNQGRGRDEQYF. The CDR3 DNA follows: TGTGCCAGCAGTAATCAGGGTAGAGGGAGGGACGAGCAGTACTTC.

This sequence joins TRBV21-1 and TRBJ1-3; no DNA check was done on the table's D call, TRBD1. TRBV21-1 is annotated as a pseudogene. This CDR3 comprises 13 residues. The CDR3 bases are TGTGCCAGCAGCGGGACAGAAGGAAACACCATATATTTT. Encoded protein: CASSGTEGNTIYF.

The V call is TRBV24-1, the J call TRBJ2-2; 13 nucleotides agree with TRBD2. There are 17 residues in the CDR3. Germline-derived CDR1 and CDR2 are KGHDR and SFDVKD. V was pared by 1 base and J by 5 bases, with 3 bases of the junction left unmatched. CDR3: CATSDFGLAGDTGELFF. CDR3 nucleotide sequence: TGTGCCACCAGTGATTTTGGACTAGCGGGAGATACCGGGGAGCTGTTTTTT.

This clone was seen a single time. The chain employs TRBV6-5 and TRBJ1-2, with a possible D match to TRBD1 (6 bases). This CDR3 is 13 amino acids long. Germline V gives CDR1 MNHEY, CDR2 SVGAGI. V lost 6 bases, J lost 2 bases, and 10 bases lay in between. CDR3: CASSPQGNYGYTF. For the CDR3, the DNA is TGTGCCAGCAGCCCACAGGGAAACTATGGCTACACCTTC.

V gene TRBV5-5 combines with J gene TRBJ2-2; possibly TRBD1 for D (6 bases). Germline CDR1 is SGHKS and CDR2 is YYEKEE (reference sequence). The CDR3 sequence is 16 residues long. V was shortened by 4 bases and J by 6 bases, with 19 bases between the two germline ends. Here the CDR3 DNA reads TGTGCCAGCAGCCTCGGGACACCGACCCAAGCCGGGGAGCTGTTTTTT. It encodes CASSLGTPTQAGELFF.

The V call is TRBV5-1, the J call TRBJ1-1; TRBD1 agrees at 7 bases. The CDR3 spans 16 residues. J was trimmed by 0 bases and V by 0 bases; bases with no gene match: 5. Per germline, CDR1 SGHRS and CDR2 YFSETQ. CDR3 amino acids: CASSLGQGGMNTEAFF. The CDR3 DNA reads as TGCGCCAGCAGCTTGGGACAGGGCGGCATGAACACTGAAGCTTTCTTT.

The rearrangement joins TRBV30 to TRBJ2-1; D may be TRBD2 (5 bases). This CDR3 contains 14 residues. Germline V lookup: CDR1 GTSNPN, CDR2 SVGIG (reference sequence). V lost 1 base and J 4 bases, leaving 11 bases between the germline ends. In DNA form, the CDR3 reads TGTGCCTGGAGTGCGGATAGCGAGTACAATGAGCAGTTCTTC. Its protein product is CAWSADSEYNEQFF.

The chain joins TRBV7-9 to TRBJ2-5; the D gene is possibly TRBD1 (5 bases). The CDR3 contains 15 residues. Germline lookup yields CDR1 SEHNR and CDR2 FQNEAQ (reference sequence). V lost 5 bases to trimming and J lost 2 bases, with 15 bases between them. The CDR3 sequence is CASSPPTDKQETQYF. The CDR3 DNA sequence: TGTGCCAGCAGCCCCCCGACAGACAAACAAGAGACCCAGTACTTC.

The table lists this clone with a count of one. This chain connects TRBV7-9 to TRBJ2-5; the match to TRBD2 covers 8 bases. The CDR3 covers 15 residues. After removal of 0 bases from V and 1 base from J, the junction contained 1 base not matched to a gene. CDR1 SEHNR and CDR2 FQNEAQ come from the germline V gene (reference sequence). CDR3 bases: TGTGCCAGCAGCTTAGCTCTAGCGGGCCAAGAGACCCAGTACTTC. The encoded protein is CASSLALAGQETQYF.

The CDR3 spells CASSHPHLSRETQYF. In DNA form, the CDR3 reads TGTGCCAGCTCGCACCCCCACCTTAGCCGCGAGACCCAGTACTTC. The rearrangement joins TRBV18 to TRBJ2-5; D remains unclear. In germline, CDR1 is KGHSH, CDR2 LQKENI. Trimming took 6 bases from V and 5 from J, leaving 19 bases between them. This CDR3 is 15 amino acids long.

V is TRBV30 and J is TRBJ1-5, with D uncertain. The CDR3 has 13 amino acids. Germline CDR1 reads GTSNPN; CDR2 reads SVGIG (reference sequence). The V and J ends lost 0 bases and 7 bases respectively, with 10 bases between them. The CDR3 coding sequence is TGTGCCTGGAGTGTAAACGAAGGACAGCCCCAGCATTTT. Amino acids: CAWSVNEGQPQHF.

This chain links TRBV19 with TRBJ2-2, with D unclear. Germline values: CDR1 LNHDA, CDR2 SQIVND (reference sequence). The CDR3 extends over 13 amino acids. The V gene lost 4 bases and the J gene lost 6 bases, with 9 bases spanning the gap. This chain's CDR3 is CASSNKGAGELFF. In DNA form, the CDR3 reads TGTGCCAGTAGTAACAAGGGTGCCGGGGAGCTGTTTTTT.

CDR3 amino acids: CASSYAGTGEKLFF. The DNA of the CDR3 is TGTGCCAGCAGTTACGCGGGGACTGGTGAAAAACTGTTTTTT. The J gene is TRBJ1-4, the V gene TRBV28, with D possibly being TRBD1 (5 bases). This CDR3 has 14 residues. V gave up 4 bases and J gave up 7 bases, with 13 bases separating them. Germline V lookup: CDR1 MDHEN, CDR2 SYDVKM.

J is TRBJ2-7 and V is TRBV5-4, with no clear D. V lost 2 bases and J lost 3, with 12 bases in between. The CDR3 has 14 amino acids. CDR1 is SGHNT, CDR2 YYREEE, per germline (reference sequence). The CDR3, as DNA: TGTGCCAGCAGCTTCTTAGAGGCAGGCTACGAGCAGTACTTC. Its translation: CASSFLEAGYEQYF.

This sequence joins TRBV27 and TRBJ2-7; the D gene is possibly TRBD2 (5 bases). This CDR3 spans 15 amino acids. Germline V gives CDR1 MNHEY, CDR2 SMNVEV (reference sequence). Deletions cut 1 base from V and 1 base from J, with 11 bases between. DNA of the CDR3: TGTGCCAGCAGTTTATTGGCGGGTGTTTCCTACGAGCAGTACTTC. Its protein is CASSLLAGVSYEQYF.

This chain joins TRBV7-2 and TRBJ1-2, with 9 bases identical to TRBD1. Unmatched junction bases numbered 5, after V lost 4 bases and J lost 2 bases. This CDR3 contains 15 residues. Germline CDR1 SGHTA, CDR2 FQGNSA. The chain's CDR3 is CASSSSGTGNYGYTF. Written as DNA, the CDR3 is TGTGCCAGCAGCTCGTCCGGGACAGGGAACTATGGCTACACCTTC.

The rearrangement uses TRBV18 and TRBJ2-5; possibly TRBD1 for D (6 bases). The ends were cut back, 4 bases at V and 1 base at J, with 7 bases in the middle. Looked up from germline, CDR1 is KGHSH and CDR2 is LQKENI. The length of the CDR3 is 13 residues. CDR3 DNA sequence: TGTGCCAGCTCACGGGACATCCAAGAGACCCAGTACTTC. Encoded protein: CASSRDIQETQYF.

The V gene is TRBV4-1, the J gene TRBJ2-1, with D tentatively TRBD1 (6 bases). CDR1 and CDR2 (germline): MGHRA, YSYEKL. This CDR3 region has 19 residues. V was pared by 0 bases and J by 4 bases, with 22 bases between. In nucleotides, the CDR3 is TGCGCCAGCAGCCAAGATCCCGGCGCAGGGGCGCAGAGGTACAATGAGCAGTTCTTC. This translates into CASSQDPGAGAQRYNEQFF.

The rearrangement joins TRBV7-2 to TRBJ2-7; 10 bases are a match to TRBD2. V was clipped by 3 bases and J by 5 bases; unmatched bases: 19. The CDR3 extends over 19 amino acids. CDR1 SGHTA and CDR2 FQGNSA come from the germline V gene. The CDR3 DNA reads TGTGCCAGCAGCTTGGTGGTCGGGGATACAGCGGGAGGGGCGAACGAGCAGTACTTC. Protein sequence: CASSLVVGDTAGGANEQYF. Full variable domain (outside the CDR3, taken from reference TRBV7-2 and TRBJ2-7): GAGVSQSPSNKVTEKGKDVELRCDPISGHTALYWYRQSLGQGLEFLIYFQGNSAPDKSGLPSDRFSAERTGGSVSTLTIQRTQQEDSAVYLCASSLVVGDTAGGANEQYFGPGTRLTVT.

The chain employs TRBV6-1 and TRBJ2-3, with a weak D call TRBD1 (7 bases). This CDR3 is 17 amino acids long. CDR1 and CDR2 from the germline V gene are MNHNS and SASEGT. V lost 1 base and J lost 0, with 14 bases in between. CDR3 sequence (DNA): TGTGCCAGCAGTGAAGTGGCAGGGGGGACTAGCACAGATACGCAGTATTTT. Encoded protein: CASSEVAGGTSTDTQYF.

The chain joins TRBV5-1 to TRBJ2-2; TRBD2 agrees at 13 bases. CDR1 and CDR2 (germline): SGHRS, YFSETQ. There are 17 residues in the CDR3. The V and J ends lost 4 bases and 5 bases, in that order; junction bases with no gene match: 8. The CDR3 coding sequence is TGCGCCAGCAGCCCAGGACTAGCGGGAGTCGGAACCGGGGAGCTGTTTTTT. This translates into CASSPGLAGVGTGELFF.

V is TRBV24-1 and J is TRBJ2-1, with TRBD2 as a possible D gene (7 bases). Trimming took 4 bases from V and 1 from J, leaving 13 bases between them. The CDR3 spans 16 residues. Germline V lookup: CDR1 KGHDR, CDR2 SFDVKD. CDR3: CATSETSGTSYNEQFF. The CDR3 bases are TGTGCCACCAGTGAAACAAGCGGGACATCCTACAATGAGCAGTTCTTC.

CDR3 sequence reads: CASSPRASYEQYF. The DNA for the CDR3 is TGTGCCAGCTCACCACGGGCGTCCTACGAGCAGTACTTC. The chain uses TRBV18 and TRBJ2-7; D is undetermined. The germline V gene encodes CDR1 KGHSH and CDR2 LQKENI. The CDR3 is made up of 13 amino acids. V was shortened by 1 base and J by 1 base, with 5 bases between the two germline ends. Full variable domain (rest looked up from reference TRBV18 and TRBJ2-7): NAGVMQNPRHLVRRRGQEARLRCSPMKGHSHVYWYRQLPEEGLKFMVYLQKENIIDESGMPKERFSAEFPKEGPSILRIQQVVRGDSAAYFCASSPRASYEQYFGPGTRLTVT.

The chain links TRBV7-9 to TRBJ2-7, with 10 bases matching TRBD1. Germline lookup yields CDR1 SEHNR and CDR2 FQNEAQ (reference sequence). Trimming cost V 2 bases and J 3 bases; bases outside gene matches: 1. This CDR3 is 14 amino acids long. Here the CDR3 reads CASSLRDRGYEQYF. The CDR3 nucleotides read TGTGCCAGCAGCTTACGGGACAGGGGCTACGAGCAGTACTTC.

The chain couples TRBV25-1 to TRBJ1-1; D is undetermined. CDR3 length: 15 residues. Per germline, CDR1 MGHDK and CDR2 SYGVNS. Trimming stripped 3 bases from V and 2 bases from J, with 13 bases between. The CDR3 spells CASSDVGPSNTEAFF. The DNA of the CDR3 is TGTGCCAGCAGTGATGTCGGGCCGAGCAACACTGAAGCTTTCTTT.

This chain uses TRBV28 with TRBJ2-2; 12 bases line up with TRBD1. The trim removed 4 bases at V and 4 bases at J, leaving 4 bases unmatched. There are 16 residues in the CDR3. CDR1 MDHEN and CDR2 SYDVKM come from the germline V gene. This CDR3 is CASSSGQGAFTGELFF. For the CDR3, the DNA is TGTGCCAGCAGTTCGGGACAGGGGGCTTTCACCGGGGAGCTGTTTTTT.

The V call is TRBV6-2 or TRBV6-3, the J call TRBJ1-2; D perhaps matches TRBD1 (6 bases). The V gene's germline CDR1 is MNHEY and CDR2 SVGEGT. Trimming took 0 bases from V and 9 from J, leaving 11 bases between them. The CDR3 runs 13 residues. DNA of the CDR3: TGTGCCAGCAGTTACTCACAGGGTATAAGCTACACCTTC. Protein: CASSYSQGISYTF.